This T cell receptor (beta chain) came from a study of PD-1 blockade in classical Hodgkin lymphoma. About the research overall: Nivolumab dosed at 3 mg/kg went to patients intravenously every 2 weeks. Notes on the study in general: The causes of the repertoire differences, possibly disease activity or prior therapy, remain undefined. Reported findings placed baseline TCR diversity lower in newly diagnosed patients (compared with healthy donors).

CDR1 is LNHDA and CDR2 is SQIVND in the germline V gene (reference sequence). The V and J ends lost 3 bases and 7 bases respectively, with 13 bases between them. This CDR3 comprises 15 residues. The assay was immunoSEQ multiplex PCR, and TCRdb's table has in-frame clones only and misses some. The profile shows 150,000 or so clones, about 78% of them singletons. A word on this clone: Its specificity is unknown.

The patients all showed relapse after autologous stem cell transplantation, while their brentuximab vedotin exposure varied. The source is a human donor with classical Hodgkin lymphoma. The material was peripheral blood mononuclear cells (PBMCs), obtained before the second cycle of nivolumab. V is TRBV19 and J is TRBJ1-6; D may be TRBD1 (6 bases). The CDR3 loop is CASSMVGARNSPLHF. The CDR3 nucleotides read TGTGCCAGTAGTATGGTGGGGGCGCGAAATTCACCCCTCCACTTT.